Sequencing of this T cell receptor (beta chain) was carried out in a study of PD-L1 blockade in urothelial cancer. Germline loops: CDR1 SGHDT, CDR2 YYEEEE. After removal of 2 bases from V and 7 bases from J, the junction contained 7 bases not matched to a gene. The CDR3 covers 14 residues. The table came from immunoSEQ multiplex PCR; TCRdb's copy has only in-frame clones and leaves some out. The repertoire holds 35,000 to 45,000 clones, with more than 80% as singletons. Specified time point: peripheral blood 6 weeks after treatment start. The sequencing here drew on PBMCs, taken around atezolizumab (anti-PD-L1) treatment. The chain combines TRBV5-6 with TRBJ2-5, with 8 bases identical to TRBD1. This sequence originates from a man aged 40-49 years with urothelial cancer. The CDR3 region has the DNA TGTGCCAGCAGCTTAACAGGGGGGTATGGGACCCAGTACTTC. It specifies CASSLTGGYGTQYF. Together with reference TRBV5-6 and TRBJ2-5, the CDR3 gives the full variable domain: DAGVTQSPTHLIKTRGQQVTLRCSPKSGHDTVSWYQQALGQGPQFIFQYYEEEERQRGNFPDRFSGHQFPNYSSELNVNALLLGDSALYLCASSLTGGYGTQYFGPGTRLLVL.